This T cell receptor (beta chain) was sequenced in a study of T cells in localized non-small cell lung cancer. Clones were sequenced by immunoSEQ multiplex PCR, and TCRdb holds only the in-frame ones, with some missing. The sample has around 29,000 clones, approximately 92% seen once. Trimming pared 2 bases from V and 4 bases from J, leaving 4 bases between. This CDR3 comprises 11 residues. Germline V gene lookup returns CDR1 SGHNT and CDR2 YYREEE (reference sequence). General study results and limits: Uninvolved adjacent lung showed peak T cell clonality, exceeding tumor. A single tumor region was sequenced, leaving heterogeneity possible. Density of T cells in blood, when higher, went with longer overall survival. In adjacent lung, a median about 52 of the top 100 tumor clones were found.

As for this clone: The antigen is not known.

Specimen: peripheral blood mononuclear cells, collected before any cancer treatment. The receptor was isolated from a woman aged 35 to 70 with stage III lung adenocarcinoma. This chain uses TRBV5-4 with TRBJ2-7, with D hard to call. The CDR3 sequence: CASSFEYEQYF. The CDR3, as DNA: TGTGCCAGCAGCTTCGAATACGAGCAGTACTTC.